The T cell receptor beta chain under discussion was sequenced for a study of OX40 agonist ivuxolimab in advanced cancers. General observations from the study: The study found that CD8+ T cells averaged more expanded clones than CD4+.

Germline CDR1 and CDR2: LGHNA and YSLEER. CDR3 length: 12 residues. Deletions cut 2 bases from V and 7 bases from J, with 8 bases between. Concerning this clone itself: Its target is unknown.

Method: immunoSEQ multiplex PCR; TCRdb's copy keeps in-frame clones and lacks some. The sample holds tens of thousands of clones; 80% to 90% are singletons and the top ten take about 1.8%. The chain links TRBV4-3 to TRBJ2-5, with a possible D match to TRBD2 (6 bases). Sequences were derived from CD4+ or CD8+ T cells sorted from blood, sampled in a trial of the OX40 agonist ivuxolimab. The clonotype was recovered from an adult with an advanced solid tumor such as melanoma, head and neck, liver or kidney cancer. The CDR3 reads CASSQLGGTQYF. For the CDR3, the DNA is TGCGCCAGCAGCCAACTGGGGGGGACCCAGTACTTC.